This T cell receptor (beta chain) was profiled in a study of shared clonotypes between healthy human individuals (dated by TCRdb to about 2020). Study-level background: A couple of women and a few men aged 18 to 49 years were included in the cohort. Each donor's leukapheresis produced roughly between about 0.9 and 9.5 billion PBMCs. Different laboratories and diverse techniques were used to prepare libraries and sequence TCR repertoires, to increase sequencing depth and limit assay-specific biases. For each donor, CD4 naive and CD4 memory were each run on three plates, CD8 naive on two plates, and CD8 memory on one plate. The study deeply sequenced blood TCR repertoires of five healthy adults to estimate repertoire size and the extent of clonotype sharing between individuals. Overall study results and their limits: Because the study included only a small number of donors, the genetic and exposure-history diversity represented was limited. Only blood was sampled, and tissue TCR repertoires likely differ from those in blood. Compared with non-shared clonotypes, the clonotypes found in all four sorted-subset donors had higher generation probabilities. Naive subsets generally had larger estimated clonotype richness than memory subsets. Across four donors, approximately 4.6% of naive CD4, 3% to 3.5% of naive CD8, under 2.5% of memory CD4, and 0.4% to 0.45% of memory CD8 clonotypes were shared. Pairwise subsampling indicated that sequencing depth was expected to affect the degree of clonotype sharing among donors. Incomplete sequencing was indicated by rarefaction of sorted-subset datasets, despite the large sequencing depth.

Using the deep immunoSEQ assay, TCR CDR3 regions were amplified from genomic DNA by multiplex PCR. For each cell subset, the extracted genomic DNA was distributed evenly across all wells of several immunoSEQ 96-well plates, and each plate served as one replicate. For sorted subsets, roughly 200 ng genomic DNA, equal to about 30,000 T cell genomes, was loaded into each replicate PCR. The purified libraries were quantified using a Qubit 3.0 fluorometer, sized with a Bioanalyzer 2100, and then quantified again using the KAPA Library Quantification kit. Every immunoSEQ 96-well plate was sequenced on a dedicated single-read 150-cycle Illumina NextSeq 550 flow cell. As for how the authors treated the data: Because the immunoSEQ output held only junctional sequences and lacked quality scores, the filtering could not match the filtering applied to full-length reads. Sequences were annotated with PyIR, a Python wrapper for IgBLAST v1.9, and V/J genes and CDR3 were assigned using IMGT germline references. Reads with weak V/J assignments (E-value above 1e-6), missing CDR3, stop codons, out-of-frame junctions, or ambiguous translated residues were removed. A V3J clonotype was defined by an identical inferred V gene, J gene, and CDR3 amino acid sequence. The percentage overlap between two repertoires was calculated by dividing the number of shared unique clonotypes by the size of the smaller repertoire. RTK rarefaction, the Chao1 estimator, and Recon v2.1 estimates of unobserved clonotypes were used to assess repertoire richness. For all TCRbeta clonotypes obtained by the gDNA method from a handful of donors, generation probabilities were computed with OLGA. Drawn from immuneACCESS, this table holds only the in-frame rearrangements with V and J called that TCRdb kept. Clones are partly lost; checked studies trace under half to an unresolved V gene and leave the rest unexplained. The V and J calls and clone size were taken over from that table, and D and trimming were inferred from the DNA. In all, the sample holds about 1.9 million clones, and just over 90% of those were seen once. The biggest ten clones account for approximately 1.6% of the sample.

For the CD8 naive samples, CD45RO-negative cells were positively selected for CCR7, yielding a CD45RA+CCR7+ population from which TemRA cells were excluded. Healthy HIV-negative adults with no recently reported acute infections or vaccinations were included as donors. Only Caucasian adults living in Nashville, Tennessee, USA were represented among the donors. After blood collection by leukapheresis, PBMCs were isolated using Ficoll-Histopaque density gradient centrifugation and then cryopreserved in the vapor phase of liquid nitrogen. Purity and quantity of every magnetically sorted T cell population were checked by analytical flow cytometry. Genomic DNA was isolated from each sorted fraction and quantified by UV absorbance on a Nanodrop 2000c. About this clone: It lacks a known antigen. Base qualities are not recorded, but no much larger clone differs from it by a single base.

The sequenced material came from naive CD8+ T cells from PBMCs. Explained via the paper, the cell subset or site label denotes: CD45RA+CCR7+. The TCR comes from a man aged 18-30 years in good health. Some clones in this sample may be carry-over from other donors' samples.

The sequence in DNA is TGTGCCAGCAGCGTAGATTCACTAGCGGGATTGCAGGATACGCAGTATTTT. It is translated as CASSVDSLAGLQDTQYF. The sequence joins TRBV9 to TRBJ2-3; 10 nucleotides in the junction match TRBD2. V is trimmed back by 0 bases and J by 6 bases, and the junction contains 10 bases that no gene match accounts for. For CDR1 and CDR2, the germline V gene lists SGDLS and YYNGEE. From its cysteine to its phenylalanine, the CDR3 spans 17 amino acids. The retained sequence is limited to the CDR3, 51 bases, with the frame set at the first base.